The 29 T cell receptor beta chains in this list originate from one sample, sequenced in a study of cytomegalovirus exposure and HLA in healthy donors. 13 Jbeta primers and 60 Vbeta primers were used for the PCR. Assay used: immunoSEQ multiplex PCR; TCRdb lists only in-frame clones, some missing. The sample includes 150,000 to 200,000 clones, about 90% seen only once; the top ten take roughly 0.24%. The specimen sequenced was PBMCs. Receptor source: a girl in the first two years of life in good health and CMV-seronegative.

V usage is TRBV11-2 and J usage is TRBJ1-4, with unresolved D. The V end lost 5 bases, the J end lost 4 bases, and 14 bases lay between the germline ends. The CDR3 contains 15 residues. Per the germline V gene, CDR1 is SGHAT and CDR2 is FQNNGV. CDR3 region: CASSEGFSYNEKLFF. The CDR3 DNA is TGTGCCAGCAGCGAGGGATTCTCTTATAATGAAAAACTGTTTTTT.

The chain is built from TRBV6-5 and TRBJ2-5; 7 bases line up with TRBD2. CDR3 length: 13 amino acids. With V trimmed by 6 bases and J by 3 bases, 4 bases remained unmatched. In germline, CDR1 is MNHEY, CDR2 SVGAGI. CDR3 in amino acids: CASRASGEETQYF. The CDR3 region has the DNA TGTGCCAGCAGGGCTAGCGGAGAAGAGACCCAGTACTTC.

Concerning this clone itself: Its ends do not fully match the called genes, so a read error is possible. This rearrangement joins TRBV7-9 to TRBJ2-1; D ambiguous. This CDR3 is built from 13 residues. CDR1 is SEHNR and CDR2 is FQNEAQ in the germline V gene (reference sequence). The DNA for the CDR3 is TGTTCCAGCAGCTTAACGAGTTACAATGAGCAGTTCTTC. Protein: CSSSLTSYNEQFF.

Turning to this clone: Distinct nucleotide sequences in the sample also encode this CDR3. The chain is built from TRBV2 and TRBJ2-5, with D possibly matching TRBD2 (6 bases). CDR3 size: 12 residues. With 4 bases removed from V and 5 bases from J, the gap between germline ends came to 8 bases. Germline V gene lookup returns CDR1 SNHLY and CDR2 FYNNEI. The CDR3 sequence: CASSGGEETQYF. The CDR3 region has the DNA TGTGCCAGCAGTGGCGGGGAGGAGACCCAGTACTTC.

The chain is built from TRBV5-6 and TRBJ2-1, with D maybe TRBD1 (5 bases). V lost 1 base and J lost 13, with 18 bases in between. The length of the CDR3 is 14 residues. The germline CDR1 and CDR2 sequences are SGHDT and YYEEEE. For the CDR3, the DNA is TGTGCCAGCAGCTTGACCCGGACATCCTCTCCCCAGTTCTTC. Its translation: CASSLTRTSSPQFF.

The chain couples TRBV27 to TRBJ1-5; D call uncertain. This CDR3 contains 15 residues. Trimming pared 2 bases from V and 2 bases from J, leaving 10 bases between. The V gene's germline CDR1 is MNHEY and CDR2 SMNVEV (reference sequence). CDR3 sequence (DNA): TGTGCCAGCAGTTTAGAAGGAGTCGGCAATCAGCCCCAGCATTTT. It codes for CASSLEGVGNQPQHF.

The rearrangement uses TRBV4-2 and TRBJ2-5; 8 bases map to TRBD1. The J call could be wrong; TRBJ2-7 is a better fit for the DNA end. Looked up from germline, CDR1 is LGHNA and CDR2 is YNFKEQ. This CDR3 contains 17 residues. The CDR3 is CASSQASQGALSYEQYF. The CDR3 DNA reads TGTGCCAGCAGCCAAGCTTCGCAGGGGGCCCTCTCCTACGAGCAGTACTTC.

The J gene is TRBJ1-2, the V gene TRBV6-1; perhaps TRBD1 as D (5 bases). The CDR3 consists of 14 residues. Germline values: CDR1 MNHNS, CDR2 SASEGT. V lost 7 bases and J lost 6, with 18 bases in between. CDR3 DNA: TGTGCCAGCATACCCCAAACCGACAGTCATGGCTACACCTTC. This sequence encodes CASIPQTDSHGYTF.

The chain couples TRBV27 to TRBJ2-6, with TRBD2 matching over 7 bases. The germline V gene has CDR1 MNHEY and CDR2 SMNVEV (reference sequence). After removal of 5 bases from V and 2 bases from J, the junction contained 15 bases not matched to a gene. The CDR3 sequence is 19 residues long. The chain's CDR3 is CASSPRHSGFSPGANVLTF. The DNA for the CDR3 is TGTGCCAGCAGTCCACGACATAGCGGGTTCTCTCCTGGGGCCAACGTCCTGACTTTC.

This chain links TRBV27 with TRBJ1-1; no firm D call. Germline-derived CDR1 and CDR2 are MNHEY and SMNVEV (reference sequence). The CDR3 totals 14 residues. The V gene lost 6 bases and the J gene lost 2 bases, with 13 bases spanning the gap. This CDR3 is CASSLGIPNTEAFF. Written as DNA, the CDR3 is TGTGCCAGCAGCCTCGGGATCCCTAACACTGAAGCTTTCTTT.

The sample holds a few counts of this clone. The chain's CDR3 is CASSQSPLRTSGRLYYEQYF. CDR3 in DNA: TGCGCCAGCAGCCAATCCCCCCTCCGGACTAGCGGGAGGCTATATTACGAGCAGTACTTC. The rearrangement joins TRBV4-1 to TRBJ2-7; 14 nucleotides match TRBD2. Germline V gene data show CDR1 as MGHRA and CDR2 as YSYEKL. The junction had 16 bases not matched to a gene; V was cut back by 2 bases and J by 4 bases. The CDR3 runs to 20 residues.

V is TRBV5-8 and J is TRBJ2-3, with D maybe TRBD1 (6 bases). This CDR3 comprises 18 residues. Trimming took off 0 bases at V and 1 base at J, with 18 bases between the two ends. Germline lookup yields CDR1 SGHTS and CDR2 YDEGEE. CDR3 DNA sequence: TGTGCCAGCAGCTTGGGTTTGGCAGACAGGCATCGCACAGATACGCAGTATTTT. Its translation: CASSLGLADRHRTDTQYF.

This clone was recorded only once. The rearrangement links TRBV7-8 to TRBJ1-1; D is perhaps TRBD1 (6 bases). Trimming took off 1 base at V and 6 bases at J, with 24 bases between the two ends. The germline gives CDR1 SGHVS, CDR2 FQNEAQ. The CDR3 is 18 amino acids. The CDR3 loop reads CASSLVNYTGLRNPEAFF. For the CDR3, the DNA is TGTGCCAGCAGCTTAGTTAATTACACAGGGTTAAGGAATCCTGAAGCTTTCTTT.

CDR3 nucleotide sequence: TGTGCCAGCAGCCCGAGTATATCCCCGACAGCCTACGAGCAGTACTTC. Translation: CASSPSISPTAYEQYF. This chain joins TRBV27 and TRBJ2-5, with TRBD1 as a possible D gene (5 bases). The DNA end is a closer match to TRBJ2-7, so the J assignment may be wrong. The germline V gene encodes CDR1 MNHEY and CDR2 SMNVEV (reference sequence). This CDR3 is built from 16 residues.

The chain uses TRBV11-1 and TRBJ2-7; D gene uncertain. Germline CDR1 reads SGHAT; CDR2 reads FQDESV (reference sequence). Trimming took 2 bases from V and 6 from J, leaving 8 bases between them. The CDR3 loop spans 12 amino acids. CDR3 residues: CASSLSTGEQYF. The CDR3 region has the DNA TGTGCCAGCAGCTTATCAACGGGCGAGCAGTACTTC. Supplemented by reference TRBV11-1 and TRBJ2-7, the full variable domain reads EAEVAQSPRYKITEKSQAVAFWCDPISGHATLYWYRQILGQGPELLVQFQDESVVDDSQLPKDRFSAERLKGVDSTLKIQPAELGDSAMYLCASSLSTGEQYFGPGTRLTVT.

As for this clone: Other DNA sequences within the sample encode an identical CDR3. The chain uses TRBV5-1 and TRBJ2-1; 8 bases match TRBD2. Germline lookup yields CDR1 SGHRS and CDR2 YFSETQ. Trimming took 3 bases from V and 1 from J; bases not matched to a gene: 9. The CDR3 extends over 17 amino acids. CDR3 bases: TGCGCCAGCAGCTGGGGCTTGGCGGGAGGATCCTACAATGAGCAGTTCTTC. This translates into CASSWGLAGGSYNEQFF. The whole variable domain, remainder taken from reference TRBV5-1 and TRBJ2-1, is KAGVTQTPRYLIKTRGQQVTLSCSPISGHRSVSWYQQTPGQGLQFLFEYFSETQRNKGNFPGRFSGRQFSNSRSEMNVSTLELGDSALYLCASSWGLAGGSYNEQFFGPGTRLTVL.

This rearrangement joins TRBV19 to TRBJ1-1; 7 positions agree with TRBD1. Germline CDR1 LNHDA, CDR2 SQIVND (reference sequence). CDR3 length: 15 residues. J lost 1 base, V lost 3 bases, and 5 bases had no gene match. CDR3 region: CASSIFAGGNTEAFF. CDR3 nucleotide sequence: TGTGCCAGTAGTATTTTCGCAGGGGGGAACACTGAAGCTTTCTTT.

The chain is built from TRBV30 and TRBJ2-3; 10 bases match TRBD2. This CDR3 has 15 amino acids. The junction had 9 bases not matched to a gene; V was cut back by 5 bases and J by 4 bases. The germline CDR1 and CDR2 sequences are GTSNPN and SVGIG (reference sequence). The CDR3 spells CAWDLAGVGPDTQYF. The DNA for the CDR3 is TGTGCCTGGGACCTAGCGGGAGTGGGACCAGATACGCAGTATTTT.

In this sample, this clone turned up once. The chain uses TRBV4-2 and TRBJ1-6; D unresolved. V was shortened by 0 bases and J by 9 bases, with 18 bases between the two germline ends. Germline CDR1 and CDR2: LGHNA and YNFKEQ. The CDR3 extends over 17 amino acids. For the CDR3, the DNA is TGTGCCAGCAGCCAAGAGAACTCGGGAGAGTTTAGTTCACCCCTCCACTTT. Translation: CASSQENSGEFSSPLHF.

J is TRBJ2-2 and V is TRBV9, with 7 bases aligning to TRBD2. The CDR3 contains 18 residues. Losses at the gene ends were 0 bases for V and 4 bases for J; bases not matched to a gene: 12. CDR1 SGDLS and CDR2 YYNGEE come from the germline V gene. The CDR3 sequence is CASSVVSAGEAPTGELFF. CDR3 coding DNA: TGTGCCAGCAGCGTAGTATCGGCGGGAGAGGCACCCACCGGGGAGCTGTTTTTT.

This clone was seen just once. The gene calls are TRBV6-1 and TRBJ2-7; the match to TRBD2 covers 7 bases. Germline values: CDR1 MNHNS, CDR2 SASEGT. The trim removed 6 bases at V and 5 bases at J, leaving 10 bases unmatched. This CDR3 comprises 14 residues. CDR3 coding DNA: TGTGCCAGCAGCGCGGGGGACCCGAGCGACGAGCAGTACTTC. Encoded protein: CASSAGDPSDEQYF.

The V call is TRBV4-1, the J call TRBJ1-2; 9 bases align to TRBD1. This CDR3 region has 14 residues. Germline V gene lookup returns CDR1 MGHRA and CDR2 YSYEKL. V was clipped by 4 bases and J by 8 bases; unmatched bases: 8. The CDR3 sequence is CASSRPGTGYGYTF. The CDR3 bases are TGCGCCAGCAGCCGCCCCGGGACAGGGTACGGCTACACCTTC.

The chain links TRBV6-1 to TRBJ1-1, with D tentatively TRBD1 (6 bases). The CDR3 has 12 residues. The germline V gene has CDR1 MNHNS and CDR2 SASEGT. V lost 3 bases to trimming and J lost 10 bases, with 12 bases between them. DNA for the CDR3: TGTGCCAGCAGTGAGAGGAGCAGGGGAGCTTTCTTT. It translates to CASSERSRGAFF.

Comment on this clone: A junction end diverges from the germline sequence, so it may reflect a read error. The V gene is TRBV5-1, the J gene TRBJ2-7; the match to TRBD2 covers 11 bases. The germline gives CDR1 SGHRS, CDR2 YFSETQ. The CDR3 has 12 amino acids. The CDR3 nucleotides read TGCGCCAGCAGCTTGGAGGGGACTAGCGGAGCCTTC. Encoded protein: CASSLEGTSGAF.

The chain joins TRBV6-1 to TRBJ2-3; TRBD2 might be the D (6 bases). There are 14 residues in the CDR3. V was pared by 0 bases and J by 4 bases, with 8 bases between. Per the germline V gene, CDR1 is MNHNS and CDR2 is SASEGT. CDR3 amino acids: CASSEAPGADTQYF. The CDR3 DNA follows: TGTGCCAGCAGTGAAGCTCCGGGGGCAGATACGCAGTATTTT.

The chain uses TRBV11-2 and TRBJ2-5; 8 bases align to TRBD2. This CDR3 has 18 residues. The germline gives CDR1 SGHAT, CDR2 FQNNGV. V was clipped by 5 bases and J by 5 bases; unmatched bases: 19. For the CDR3, the DNA is TGTGCCAGCAGCCCCCGGGGGGGCGGTGGACATCGGGGGGAGACCCAGTACTTC. Protein sequence: CASSPRGGGGHRGETQYF.

V usage is TRBV30 and J usage is TRBJ2-7, with D unresolved. The CDR3 spans 13 residues. Germline loops: CDR1 GTSNPN, CDR2 SVGIG (reference sequence). V was shortened by 8 bases and J by 1 base, with 15 bases between the two germline ends. CDR3 nucleotide sequence: TGTGCCGGGTACACCGTCGGGTCCTACGAGCAGTACTTC. This codes for CAGYTVGSYEQYF.

The V gene is TRBV30, the J gene TRBJ1-2, with D perhaps TRBD1 (6 bases). Germline V lookup: CDR1 GTSNPN, CDR2 SVGIG (reference sequence). The CDR3 consists of 13 residues. Trimming removed 4 bases at V and 6 bases at J, with 15 bases between. Written as DNA, the CDR3 is TGTGCCTGGACCCGACAGGATTGGCATGGCTACACCTTC. As protein: CAWTRQDWHGYTF.

The chain combines TRBV5-4 with TRBJ2-7; D may be TRBD1 (5 bases). The germline CDR1 and CDR2 sequences are SGHNT and YYREEE (reference sequence). The length of the CDR3 is 14 residues. The germline V and J ends were trimmed by 1 base and 3 bases, with 11 bases remaining between them. CDR3 in amino acids: CASSLWGPGYEQYF. DNA of the CDR3: TGTGCCAGCAGCTTGTGGGGCCCGGGCTACGAGCAGTACTTC.